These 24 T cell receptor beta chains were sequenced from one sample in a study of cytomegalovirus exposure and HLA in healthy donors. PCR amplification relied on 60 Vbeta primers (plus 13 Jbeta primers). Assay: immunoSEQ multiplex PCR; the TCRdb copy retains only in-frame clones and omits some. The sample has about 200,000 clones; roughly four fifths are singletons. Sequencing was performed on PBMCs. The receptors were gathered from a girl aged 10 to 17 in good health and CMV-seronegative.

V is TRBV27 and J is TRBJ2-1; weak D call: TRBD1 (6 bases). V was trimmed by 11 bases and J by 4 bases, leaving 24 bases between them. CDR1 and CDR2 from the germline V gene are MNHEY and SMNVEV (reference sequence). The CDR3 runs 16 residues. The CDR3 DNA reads TGTGCCTGCGGAGACGCCGGGGACACGCCATACAATGAGCAGTTCTTC. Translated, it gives CACGDAGDTPYNEQFF.

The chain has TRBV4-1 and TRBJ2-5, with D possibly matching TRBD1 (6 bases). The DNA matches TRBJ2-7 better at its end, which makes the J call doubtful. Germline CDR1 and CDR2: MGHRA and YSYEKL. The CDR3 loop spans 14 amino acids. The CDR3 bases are TGCGCCAGCACCCGTGGGGGCCTCTACTACGAGCAGTACTTC. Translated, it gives CASTRGGLYYEQYF.

CDR3 in DNA: TGTGCCAGCAGATACAGGGCCTGGAGCACTGAAGCTTTCTTT. Translation gives CASRYRAWSTEAFF. V and J are TRBV6-4 and TRBJ1-1; D perhaps matches TRBD1 (6 bases). Germline V gene data show CDR1 as MRHNA and CDR2 as SNTAGT. This CDR3 is built from 14 residues. V dropped 6 bases and J dropped 4 bases, with 15 bases sitting between them.

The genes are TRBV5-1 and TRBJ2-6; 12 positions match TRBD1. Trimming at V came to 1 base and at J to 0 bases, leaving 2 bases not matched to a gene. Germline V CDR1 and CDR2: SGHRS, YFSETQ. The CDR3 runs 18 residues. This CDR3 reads CASSLSGQGASGANVLTF. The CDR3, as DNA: TGCGCCAGCAGCTTGTCGGGACAGGGGGCCTCTGGGGCCAACGTCCTGACTTTC.

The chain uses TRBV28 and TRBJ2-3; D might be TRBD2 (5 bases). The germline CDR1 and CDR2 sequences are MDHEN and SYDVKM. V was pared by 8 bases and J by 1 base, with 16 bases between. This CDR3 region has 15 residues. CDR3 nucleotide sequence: TGTGCCAGCCGACGGACTGTCTTCGGCACAGATACGCAGTATTTT. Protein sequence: CASRRTVFGTDTQYF.

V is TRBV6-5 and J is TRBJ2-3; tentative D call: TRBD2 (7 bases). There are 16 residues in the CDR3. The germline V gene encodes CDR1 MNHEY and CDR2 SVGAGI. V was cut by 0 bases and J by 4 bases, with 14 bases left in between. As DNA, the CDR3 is TGTGCCAGCAGTTACTCGATACCGGGGGGCCCAGATACGCAGTATTTT. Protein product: CASSYSIPGGPDTQYF.

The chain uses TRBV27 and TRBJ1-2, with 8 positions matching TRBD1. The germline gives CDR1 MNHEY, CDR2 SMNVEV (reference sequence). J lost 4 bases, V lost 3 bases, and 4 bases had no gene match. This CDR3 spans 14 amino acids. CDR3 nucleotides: TGTGCCAGCAGTTTGGCGGGACAGGTCTATGGCTACACCTTC. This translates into CASSLAGQVYGYTF.

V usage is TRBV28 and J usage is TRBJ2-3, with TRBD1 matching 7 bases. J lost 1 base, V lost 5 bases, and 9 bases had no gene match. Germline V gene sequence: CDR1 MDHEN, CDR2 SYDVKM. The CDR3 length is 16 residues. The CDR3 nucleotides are TGTGCCAGCAGTGCCGCTATTGGGACAGGCACAGATACGCAGTATTTT. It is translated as CASSAAIGTGTDTQYF.

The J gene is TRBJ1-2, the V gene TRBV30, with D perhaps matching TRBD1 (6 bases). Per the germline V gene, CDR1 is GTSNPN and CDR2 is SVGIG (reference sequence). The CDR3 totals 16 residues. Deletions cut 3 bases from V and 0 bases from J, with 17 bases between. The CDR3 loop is CAWSTPRRGANYGYTF. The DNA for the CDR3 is TGTGCCTGGAGCACCCCCCGCAGGGGTGCTAACTATGGCTACACCTTC.

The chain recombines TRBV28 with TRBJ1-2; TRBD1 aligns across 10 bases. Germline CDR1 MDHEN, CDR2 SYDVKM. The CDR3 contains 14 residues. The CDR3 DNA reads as TGTGCGTCGAAGGGACAGGGGCCCGAGGGGGGCTACACCTTC. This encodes CASKGQGPEGGYTF.

The CDR3 protein is CASRHRDYYEQYF. For the CDR3, the DNA is TGTGCAAGTCGCCACAGGGATTACTACGAGCAGTACTTC. The J gene is TRBJ2-7, the V gene TRBV12-2; the tabulated D call, TRBD1, remains unverified against the DNA. TRBV12-2 corresponds to a pseudogene. The CDR3 loop spans 13 amino acids.

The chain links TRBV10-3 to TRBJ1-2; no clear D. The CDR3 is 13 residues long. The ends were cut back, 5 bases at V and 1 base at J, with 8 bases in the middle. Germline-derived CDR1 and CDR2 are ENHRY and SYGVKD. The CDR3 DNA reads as TGTGCCATCAGTCAGGAGGGTAACTATGGCTACACCTTC. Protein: CAISQEGNYGYTF.

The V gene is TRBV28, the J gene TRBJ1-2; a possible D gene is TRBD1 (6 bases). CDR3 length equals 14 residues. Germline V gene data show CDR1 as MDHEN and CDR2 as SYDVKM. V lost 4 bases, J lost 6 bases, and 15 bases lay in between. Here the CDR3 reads CASSSSGQSNGYTF. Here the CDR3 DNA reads TGTGCCAGCAGTTCCAGCGGACAGAGCAATGGCTACACCTTC.

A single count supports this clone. CDR3 nucleotide sequence: TGTGCCAGCAGCTTGCAGGGTACCCACAATGAGCAGTTCTTC. Translating gives CASSLQGTHNEQFF. The rearrangement links TRBV27 to TRBJ2-1; TRBD1 might be the D (5 bases). V was cut by 6 bases and J by 5 bases, with 14 bases left in between. Germline V CDR1 and CDR2: MNHEY, SMNVEV (reference sequence). CDR3 length equals 14 residues.

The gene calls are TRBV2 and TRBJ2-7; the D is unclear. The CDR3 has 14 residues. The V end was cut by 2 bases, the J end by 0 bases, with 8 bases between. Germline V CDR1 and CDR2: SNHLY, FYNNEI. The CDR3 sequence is CASSEFGVSYEQYF. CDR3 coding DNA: TGTGCCAGCAGTGAATTTGGAGTCTCCTACGAGCAGTACTTC.

CDR3 in DNA: TGTGCCTGGAGTGTACTCGACGAGCAGTACTTC. Translation: CAWSVLDEQYF. This chain uses TRBV30 with TRBJ2-7; D not resolved. V gave up 0 bases and J gave up 5 bases, with 5 bases separating them. Germline V gives CDR1 GTSNPN, CDR2 SVGIG (reference sequence). This CDR3 has 11 residues.

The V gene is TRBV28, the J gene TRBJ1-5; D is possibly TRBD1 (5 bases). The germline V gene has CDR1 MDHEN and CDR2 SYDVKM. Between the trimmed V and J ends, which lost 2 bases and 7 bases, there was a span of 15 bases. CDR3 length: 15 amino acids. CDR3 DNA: TGTGCCAGCAGTTTAGTAGGGGCCTATGAGCAGCCCCAGCATTTT. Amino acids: CASSLVGAYEQPQHF.

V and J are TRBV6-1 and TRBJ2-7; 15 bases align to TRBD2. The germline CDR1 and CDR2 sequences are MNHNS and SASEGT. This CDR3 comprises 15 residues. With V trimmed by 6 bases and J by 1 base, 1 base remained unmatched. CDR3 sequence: CASSGTSGGSYEQYF. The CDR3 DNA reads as TGTGCCAGCAGCGGGACTAGCGGGGGGTCCTACGAGCAGTACTTC.

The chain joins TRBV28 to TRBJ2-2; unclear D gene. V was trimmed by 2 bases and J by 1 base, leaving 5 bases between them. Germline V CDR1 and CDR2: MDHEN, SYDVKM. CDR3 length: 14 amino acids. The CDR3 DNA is TGTGCCAGCAGTTTAACGGGGAACACCGGGGAGCTGTTTTTT. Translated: CASSLTGNTGELFF. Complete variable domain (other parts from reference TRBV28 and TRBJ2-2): DVKVTQSSRYLVKRTGEKVFLECVQDMDHENMFWYRQDPGLGLRLIYFSYDVKMKEKGDIPEGYSVSREKKERFSLILESASTNQTSMYLCASSLTGNTGELFFGEGSRLTVL.

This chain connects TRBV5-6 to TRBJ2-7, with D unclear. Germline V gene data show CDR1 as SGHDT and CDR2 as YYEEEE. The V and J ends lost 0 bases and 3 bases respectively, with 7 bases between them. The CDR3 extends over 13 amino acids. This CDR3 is CASSLGAHYEQYF. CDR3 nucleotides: TGTGCCAGCAGCTTGGGGGCCCACTACGAGCAGTACTTC. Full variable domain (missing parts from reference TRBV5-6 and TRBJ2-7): DAGVTQSPTHLIKTRGQQVTLRCSPKSGHDTVSWYQQALGQGPQFIFQYYEEEERQRGNFPDRFSGHQFPNYSSELNVNALLLGDSALYLCASSLGAHYEQYFGPGTRLTVT.

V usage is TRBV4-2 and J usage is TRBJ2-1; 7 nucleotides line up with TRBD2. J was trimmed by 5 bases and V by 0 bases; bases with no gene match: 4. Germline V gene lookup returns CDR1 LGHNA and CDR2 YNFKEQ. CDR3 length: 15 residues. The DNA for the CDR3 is TGTGCCAGCAGCCAAGATCCTGGGGGGGACAATGAGCAGTTCTTC. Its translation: CASSQDPGGDNEQFF.

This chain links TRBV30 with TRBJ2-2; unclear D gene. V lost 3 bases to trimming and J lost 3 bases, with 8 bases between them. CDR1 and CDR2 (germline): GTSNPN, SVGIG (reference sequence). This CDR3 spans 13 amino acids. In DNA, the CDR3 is TGTGCCTGGAGAGTACAGTACACCGGGGAGCTGTTTTTT. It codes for CAWRVQYTGELFF. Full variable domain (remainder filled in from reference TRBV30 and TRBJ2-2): SQTIHQWPATLVQPVGSPLSLECTVEGTSNPNLYWYRQAAGRGLQLLFYSVGIGQISSEVPQNLSASRPQDRQFILSSKKLLLSDSGFYLCAWRVQYTGELFFGEGSRLTVL.

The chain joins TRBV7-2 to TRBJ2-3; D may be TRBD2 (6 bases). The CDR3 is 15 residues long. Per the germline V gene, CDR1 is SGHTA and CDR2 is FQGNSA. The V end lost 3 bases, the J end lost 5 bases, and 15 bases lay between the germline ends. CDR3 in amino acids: CASSFMGRTRDTQYF. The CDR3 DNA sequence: TGTGCCAGCAGCTTTATGGGGAGGACAAGAGATACGCAGTATTTT. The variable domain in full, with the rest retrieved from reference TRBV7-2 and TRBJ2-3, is GAGVSQSPSNKVTEKGKDVELRCDPISGHTALYWYRQSLGQGLEFLIYFQGNSAPDKSGLPSDRFSAERTGGSVSTLTIQRTQQEDSAVYLCASSFMGRTRDTQYFGPGTRLTVL.

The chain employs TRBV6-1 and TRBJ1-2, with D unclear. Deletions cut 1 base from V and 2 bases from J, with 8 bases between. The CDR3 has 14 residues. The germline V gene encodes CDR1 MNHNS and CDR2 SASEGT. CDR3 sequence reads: CASSEVGRNYGYTF. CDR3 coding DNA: TGTGCCAGCAGTGAAGTGGGCAGGAACTATGGCTACACCTTC.